Presented here are 17 T cell receptor beta chains from one specimen sequenced in a study of OX40 agonist ivuxolimab in advanced cancers. Assay: immunoSEQ multiplex PCR; the TCRdb copy retains only in-frame clones and omits some. This sample has more than 50,000 clones, with 75% to 85% found just once. This sample comprised CD4+ or CD8+ T cells sorted from blood, obtained in a trial of the OX40 agonist ivuxolimab. Receptors were obtained from an adult with an advanced solid tumor such as melanoma, head and neck, liver or kidney cancer.

By share, this clone ranks as medium-sized (0.01 to 0.1%). This specimen includes other DNA sequences encoding the same CDR3. This chain connects TRBV6-1 to TRBJ1-5, with TRBD1 identical over 8 bases. From germline, CDR1 is MNHNS and CDR2 SASEGT. The junction had 3 bases not matched to a gene; V was cut back by 6 bases and J by 5 bases. The CDR3 spans 13 residues. CDR3 DNA sequence: TGTGCCAGCAGCCTGGACAGGGATCAGCCCCAGCATTTT. This sequence encodes CASSLDRDQPQHF.

This clone has just a few counts. The rearrangement links TRBV28 to TRBJ1-3; D uncertain. This CDR3 region has 15 residues. V gave up 4 bases and J gave up 0 bases, with 10 bases separating them. Germline-derived CDR1 and CDR2 are MDHEN and SYDVKM. In nucleotides, the CDR3 is TGTGCCAGCAGTTCTGAACTTACCTCTGGAAACACCATATATTTT. Translating it yields CASSSELTSGNTIYF.

The V gene is TRBV30, the J gene TRBJ2-3; D may be TRBD1 or TRBD2 (7 bases each). Trimming removed 7 bases from V and 2 bases from J, with 16 bases in between. Germline CDR1 and CDR2: GTSNPN and SVGIG (reference sequence). The CDR3 is 14 amino acids. The CDR3 nucleotides read TGTGCCTATTTCCAGGGGGGGCCCACAGATACGCAGTATTTT. It codes for CAYFQGGPTDTQYF. The whole variable domain, remainder taken from reference TRBV30 and TRBJ2-3, is SQTIHQWPATLVQPVGSPLSLECTVEGTSNPNLYWYRQAAGRGLQLLFYSVGIGQISSEVPQNLSASRPQDRQFILSSKKLLLSDSGFYLCAYFQGGPTDTQYFGPGTRLTVL.

V and J are TRBV7-6 and TRBJ1-2, with unresolved D. Trimming left V 1 base short and J 8 bases short, with 17 bases between. CDR1 and CDR2 (germline): SGHVS, FNYEAQ. This CDR3 has 15 amino acids. The CDR3 reads CASSLEVQTGSGYTF. In nucleotides, the CDR3 is TGTGCCAGCAGCTTAGAAGTCCAGACCGGCTCGGGCTACACCTTC.

The rearrangement uses TRBV15 and TRBJ2-1, with TRBD2 matching over 8 bases. Germline CDR1 reads LNHNV; CDR2 reads YYDKDF (reference sequence). CDR3 size: 18 residues. V was pared by 0 bases and J by 2 bases, with 9 bases of the junction left unmatched. The CDR3: CATSRDASREGPYNEQFF. The DNA for the CDR3 is TGTGCCACCAGCAGAGATGCCAGTCGGGAGGGCCCCTACAATGAGCAGTTCTTC.

V and J are TRBV14 and TRBJ2-1; 9 bases match TRBD1. The CDR3 has 15 residues. The junction had 6 bases not matched to a gene; V was cut back by 1 base and J by 8 bases. Germline CDR1 is SGHDN and CDR2 is FVKESK. CDR3 in DNA: TGTGCCAGCAGCCAAGTGTGGACAGGGGTAGATGAGCAGTTCTTC. Protein sequence: CASSQVWTGVDEQFF.

This clone was detected only a few times. The chain couples TRBV6-5 to TRBJ1-2, with 7 nucleotides matching TRBD1. Germline trimming cut 6 bases from V and 3 bases from J; bases unmatched to any gene: 4. The CDR3 spans 13 residues. Germline CDR1 and CDR2: MNHEY and SVGAGI. The CDR3 protein is CASSPTGHYGYTF. The DNA of the CDR3 is TGTGCCAGCAGCCCGACAGGGCACTATGGCTACACCTTC.

J is TRBJ2-7 and V is TRBV6-1, with 10 bases identical to TRBD1. The CDR3 runs 15 residues. Germline CDR1 MNHNS, CDR2 SASEGT. Trimming removed 8 bases from V and 3 bases from J; junction bases left unmatched: 10. This chain's CDR3 is CASLDRTGGFYEQYF. The CDR3 bases are TGTGCCAGCCTCGACCGGACAGGGGGATTCTACGAGCAGTACTTC.

This rearrangement joins TRBV6-6 to TRBJ1-5, with D hard to call. Germline V CDR1 and CDR2: MNHNY, SVGAGI (reference sequence). Trimming pared 10 bases from V and 6 bases from J, leaving 10 bases between. The CDR3 totals 11 residues. The CDR3 coding sequence is TGTGCCACCGCGGAGTTTCAGCCCCAGCATTTT. This sequence encodes CATAEFQPQHF.

The rearrangement links TRBV5-4 to TRBJ2-5, with TRBD2 as a possible D gene (6 bases). The CDR3 has 14 residues. Trimming took 4 bases from V and 5 from J, leaving 15 bases between them. The germline CDR1 and CDR2 sequences are SGHNT and YYREEE (reference sequence). Written as DNA, the CDR3 is TGTGCCAGCAGCCAGACTGCCGGAGGGGAGACCCAGTACTTC. Protein product: CASSQTAGGETQYF. Full variable domain (missing parts from reference TRBV5-4 and TRBJ2-5): ETGVTQSPTHLIKTRGQQVTLRCSSQSGHNTVSWYQQALGQGPQFIFQYYREEENGRGNFPPRFSGLQFPNYSSELNVNALELDDSALYLCASSQTAGGETQYFGPGTRLLVL.

This chain links TRBV7-9 with TRBJ2-7; D ambiguous. V lost 3 bases and J lost 5, with 11 bases in between. The germline CDR1 and CDR2 sequences are SEHNR and FQNEAQ (reference sequence). The CDR3 has 13 residues. The CDR3 is CASSLGDWDEQYF. CDR3 DNA sequence: TGTGCCAGCAGCTTGGGCGATTGGGACGAGCAGTACTTC.

The chain uses TRBV19 and TRBJ1-1; maybe TRBD1 (5 bases). Germline CDR1 LNHDA, CDR2 SQIVND (reference sequence). Trimming removed 7 bases at V and 0 bases at J, with 15 bases between. The CDR3 covers 15 residues. The CDR3 DNA reads as TGTGCCAGTATCGGGGTGGGGCGGCTGAACACTGAAGCTTTCTTT. Its translation: CASIGVGRLNTEAFF. The whole variable domain, remainder taken from reference TRBV19 and TRBJ1-1, is DGGITQSPKYLFRKEGQNVTLSCEQNLNHDAMYWYRQDPGQGLRLIYYSQIVNDFQKGDIAEGYSVSREKKESFPLTVTSAQKNPTAFYLCASIGVGRLNTEAFFGQGTRLTVV.

The CDR3 region is CASSGTRGQETQYF. CDR3 nucleotides: TGTGCCAGCAGTGGGACTAGGGGGCAAGAGACCCAGTACTTC. The V call is TRBV7-9, the J call TRBJ2-5; 8 bases align to TRBD2. The CDR3 sequence is 14 residues long. CDR1 is SEHNR, CDR2 FQNEAQ, per germline (reference sequence). Trimming at V came to 6 bases and at J to 2 bases, leaving 5 bases not matched to a gene.

The chain is built from TRBV6-1 and TRBJ2-3; 9 nucleotides agree with TRBD1. The CDR3 is made up of 15 amino acids. With V trimmed by 7 bases and J by 2 bases, 7 bases remained unmatched. Germline V gene sequence: CDR1 MNHNS, CDR2 SASEGT. CDR3 amino acids: CASNAGTGFTDTQYF. The DNA of the CDR3 is TGTGCCAGCAATGCCGGGACAGGGTTCACAGATACGCAGTATTTT.

This chain uses TRBV6-5 with TRBJ2-7; maybe TRBD2 (5 bases). Germline V lookup: CDR1 MNHEY, CDR2 SVGAGI. Trimming removed 0 bases from V and 4 bases from J, with 13 bases in between. This CDR3 has 15 amino acids. DNA for the CDR3: TGTGCCAGCAGTTACTCCCTAGCAGAGGTGTACGAGCAGTACTTC. This codes for CASSYSLAEVYEQYF.

This clone has only a few counts. The chain is built from TRBV25-1 and TRBJ1-2; 9 nucleotides align to TRBD1. The junction had 6 bases not matched to a gene; V was cut back by 1 base and J by 3 bases. The germline V gene has CDR1 MGHDK and CDR2 SYGVNS. The CDR3 length is 16 residues. This CDR3 is CASSEWRTGADYGYTF. The CDR3 region has the DNA TGTGCCAGCAGTGAATGGAGGACAGGGGCTGACTATGGCTACACCTTC.

The V call is TRBV4-3, the J call TRBJ2-6, with D maybe TRBD2 (5 bases). Germline CDR1 is LGHNA and CDR2 is YSLEER. V was clipped by 0 bases and J by 2 bases, with 11 bases between them. This CDR3 comprises 17 residues. Here the CDR3 reads CASSQDYVGAGANVLTF. DNA of the CDR3: TGCGCCAGCAGCCAAGATTATGTCGGGGCTGGGGCCAACGTCCTGACTTTC.